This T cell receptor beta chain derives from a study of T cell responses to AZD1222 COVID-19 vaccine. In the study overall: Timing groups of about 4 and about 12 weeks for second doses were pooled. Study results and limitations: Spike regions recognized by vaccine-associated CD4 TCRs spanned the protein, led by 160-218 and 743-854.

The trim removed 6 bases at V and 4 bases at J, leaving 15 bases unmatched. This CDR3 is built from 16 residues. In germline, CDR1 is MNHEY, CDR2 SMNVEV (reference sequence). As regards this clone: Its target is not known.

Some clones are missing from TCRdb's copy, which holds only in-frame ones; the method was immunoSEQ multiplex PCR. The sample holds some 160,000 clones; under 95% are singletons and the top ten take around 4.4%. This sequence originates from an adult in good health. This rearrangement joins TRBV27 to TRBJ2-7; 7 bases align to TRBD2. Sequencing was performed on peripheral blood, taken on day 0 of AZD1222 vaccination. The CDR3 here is CASSPRFYGRWYEQYF. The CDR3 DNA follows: TGTGCCAGCAGCCCCCGGTTTTACGGGAGGTGGTACGAGCAGTACTTC.